These 24 T cell receptor beta chains were all obtained from the same sample, sequenced in a study of blood T cell repertoires in COVID-19. Here immunoSEQ multiplex PCR was the method, and the copy in TCRdb shows in-frame clones only, minus some. The data show fewer than 120,000 clones, 76% seen once. The specimen sequenced was peripheral blood. The source of these receptors is a woman of 80 years or more with acute or convalescent COVID-19.

This clone was seen a few times. The chain recombines TRBV3-1 (or the pseudogene TRBV3-2) with TRBJ2-5; D might be TRBD2 (5 bases). The germline V and J ends were trimmed by 0 bases and 5 bases, with 7 bases remaining between them. CDR3 size: 13 residues. Germline values: CDR1 LGHDT, CDR2 YNNKEL (reference sequence). CDR3: CASSQEGGETQYF. The CDR3 coding sequence is TGTGCCAGCAGCCAAGAAGGCGGGGAGACCCAGTACTTC.

The chain is built from TRBV6-5 and TRBJ1-2; D is uncertain. Trimming left V 6 bases short and J 7 bases short, with 15 bases between. Per the germline V gene, CDR1 is MNHEY and CDR2 is SVGAGI. This CDR3 is 13 amino acids long. CDR3 loop: CASSHGEGVGYTF. The CDR3 DNA reads as TGTGCCAGCAGCCACGGGGAGGGAGTTGGCTACACCTTC.

This chain links TRBV5-4 with TRBJ1-2; D perhaps matches TRBD1 (6 bases). Trimming took 3 bases from V and 4 from J, leaving 16 bases between them. Germline lookup yields CDR1 SGHNT and CDR2 YYREEE (reference sequence). This CDR3 has 15 residues. Here the CDR3 reads CASSSHYRAIYGYTF. CDR3 coding DNA: TGTGCCAGCAGCTCACATTACAGGGCCATCTATGGCTACACCTTC.

This sequence joins TRBV24-1 and TRBJ1-2; D gene unclear. Germline loops: CDR1 KGHDR, CDR2 SFDVKD. Between the trimmed V and J ends, which lost 2 bases and 6 bases, there was a span of 9 bases. CDR3 size: 13 residues. The DNA for the CDR3 is TGTGCCACCAGTGATTCCGAACATCATGGCTACACCTTC. This codes for CATSDSEHHGYTF.

V gene TRBV29-1 combines with J gene TRBJ2-7, with 9 bases that match TRBD2. V lost 4 bases, J lost 4 bases, and 5 bases stayed unmatched. Looked up from germline, CDR1 is SQVTM and CDR2 is ANQGSEA. This CDR3 is built from 13 residues. CDR3 amino acids: CSVVASGIYEQYF. The DNA of the CDR3 is TGCAGCGTTGTGGCTAGCGGGATATACGAGCAGTACTTC.

The chain has TRBV19 and TRBJ1-5, with 8 positions matching TRBD1. The V gene end was trimmed by 7 bases and the J gene end by 7 bases; junction bases not matched to a gene: 6. The CDR3 has 13 amino acids. The germline CDR1 and CDR2 sequences are LNHDA and SQIVND (reference sequence). CDR3 residues: CASNIQGDQPQHF. Here the CDR3 DNA reads TGTGCCAGTAACATACAGGGGGACCAGCCCCAGCATTTT.

This clone was observed once. The genes are TRBV19 and TRBJ2-2; TRBD2 agrees at 15 bases. The CDR3 has 18 amino acids. J gave up 6 bases and V 9 bases, and 14 bases lay outside the gene matches. Germline loops: CDR1 LNHDA, CDR2 SQIVND (reference sequence). The CDR3 DNA reads as TGTGCCAGCCGGACTAGCGGGAGGGCCGGATTCATTTCCGGGGAGCTGTTTTTT. This translates into CASRTSGRAGFISGELFF.

This clone has more than one count but fewer than ten. This chain links TRBV7-6 with TRBJ2-1, with 10 positions matching TRBD2. The J segment lost 0 bases and the V segment lost 1 base, leaving 6 bases of the junction unmatched. Germline CDR1 is SGHVS and CDR2 is FNYEAQ. The CDR3 runs to 18 residues. Here the CDR3 reads CASSLVSSGSLSYNEQFF. The DNA of the CDR3 is TGTGCCAGCAGCTTAGTGTCTAGCGGGAGCCTCTCCTACAATGAGCAGTTCTTC.

Notes on this clone: One junction end does not reproduce the germline sequence, and a read error may be involved. The chain recombines TRBV29-1 with TRBJ2-1; TRBD1 might be the D (6 bases). In germline, CDR1 is SQVTM, CDR2 ANQGSEA. This CDR3 comprises 11 residues. The CDR3 DNA reads TGCAGCGCTGAACAGGGATCTGAGCAGTTCTTC. Protein: CSAEQGSEQFF.

The chain recombines TRBV4-3 with TRBJ2-1; 7 bases are shared with TRBD1. From germline, CDR1 is LGHNA and CDR2 YSLEER. The J segment lost 0 bases and the V segment lost 1 base, leaving 6 bases of the junction unmatched. The CDR3 has 17 residues. The CDR3 region has the DNA TGCGCCAGCAGCCAAGTTTTCACAGGGGCCTCCTACAATGAGCAGTTCTTC. It translates to CASSQVFTGASYNEQFF.

The J gene is TRBJ1-3, the V gene TRBV7-2; the match to TRBD1 covers 9 bases. CDR1 SGHTA and CDR2 FQGNSA come from the germline V gene. The CDR3 runs to 17 residues. J gave up 4 bases and V 5 bases, and 12 bases lay outside the gene matches. The CDR3 reads CASSRTAGQGGGNTIYF. CDR3 coding DNA: TGTGCCAGCAGCAGAACCGCGGGACAGGGAGGGGGAAACACCATATATTTT.

The chain employs TRBV28 and TRBJ1-2, with D hard to call. This CDR3 contains 11 residues. Germline CDR1 and CDR2: MDHEN and SYDVKM. The ends were cut back, 3 bases at V and 10 bases at J, with 9 bases in the middle. Here the CDR3 DNA reads TGTGCCAGCAGTTTTACAGTGGACTACACCTTC. This encodes CASSFTVDYTF.

This sequence joins TRBV27 and TRBJ1-6; 7 bases are a match to TRBD1. With V trimmed by 5 bases and J by 9 bases, 7 bases remained unmatched. This CDR3 spans 14 amino acids. Germline lookup yields CDR1 MNHEY and CDR2 SMNVEV (reference sequence). The CDR3 is CASSQQGFGSPLHF. The CDR3 nucleotides read TGTGCCAGCAGTCAACAGGGGTTTGGTTCACCCCTCCACTTT.

A few counts support this clone. CDR3 protein: CASSSIKGASDQPQHF. CDR3 DNA: TGTGCCAGTAGTTCGATTAAGGGGGCGAGTGATCAGCCCCAGCATTTT. The chain links TRBV19 to TRBJ1-5; 7 bases align to TRBD1. Germline-derived CDR1 and CDR2 are LNHDA and SQIVND (reference sequence). The CDR3 consists of 16 residues. The J segment lost 5 bases and the V segment lost 5 bases, leaving 12 bases of the junction unmatched.

V gene TRBV28 combines with J gene TRBJ2-3; 7 nucleotides agree with TRBD2. The CDR3 contains 17 residues. V lost 0 bases and J lost 1; bases outside the gene matches: 7. The germline V gene has CDR1 MDHEN and CDR2 SYDVKM. This CDR3 reads CASSLWASGSGTDTQYF. The CDR3 DNA reads TGTGCCAGCAGTTTATGGGCTAGCGGAAGCGGCACAGATACGCAGTATTTT.

The genes are TRBV19 and TRBJ2-7; 7 bases are a match to TRBD1. Germline CDR1 reads LNHDA; CDR2 reads SQIVND (reference sequence). This CDR3 region has 13 residues. The trim removed 8 bases at V and 1 base at J, leaving 5 bases unmatched. The CDR3: CASGYRGSYEQYF. The CDR3 DNA is TGTGCCAGTGGTTACAGGGGTTCCTACGAGCAGTACTTC. Supplemented by reference TRBV19 and TRBJ2-7, the full variable domain reads DGGITQSPKYLFRKEGQNVTLSCEQNLNHDAMYWYRQDPGQGLRLIYYSQIVNDFQKGDIAEGYSVSREKKESFPLTVTSAQKNPTAFYLCASGYRGSYEQYFGPGTRLTVT.

The chain links TRBV7-2 to TRBJ2-3; D is ambiguous. Germline loops: CDR1 SGHTA, CDR2 FQGNSA. The CDR3 has 13 amino acids. The V gene lost 1 base and the J gene lost 7 bases, with 9 bases spanning the gap. CDR3 amino acids: CASSLVSKNTQYF. The CDR3 bases are TGTGCCAGCAGCTTAGTTAGCAAAAATACGCAGTATTTT.

This sequence joins TRBV6-1 and TRBJ2-5; 10 bases match TRBD1. V lost 3 bases and J lost 3; bases outside the gene matches: 4. The CDR3 runs 15 residues. Germline lookup yields CDR1 MNHNS and CDR2 SASEGT. CDR3 DNA sequence: TGTGCCAGCAGTGAGACCGGGACAGGGGAAGAGACCCAGTACTTC. Translated: CASSETGTGEETQYF.

The gene calls are TRBV5-6 and TRBJ1-2; no clear D. Looked up from germline, CDR1 is SGHDT and CDR2 is YYEEEE. The germline V and J ends were trimmed by 4 bases and 7 bases, with 17 bases remaining between them. CDR3 size: 14 residues. DNA of the CDR3: TGTGCCAGCAGCATTGAGGGATCGCGCGGTGGCTACACCTTC. Translation gives CASSIEGSRGGYTF.

The V gene is TRBV6-4, the J gene TRBJ1-5, with 7 bases matching TRBD1. The CDR3 sequence is 17 residues long. Per the germline V gene, CDR1 is MRHNA and CDR2 is SNTAGT. Trimming took 4 bases from V and 8 from J; bases not matched to a gene: 17. This CDR3 is CASSAIVDREVMEPQHF. For the CDR3, the DNA is TGTGCCAGCAGTGCGATTGTAGACAGGGAAGTAATGGAGCCCCAGCATTTT.

The genes are TRBV27 and TRBJ1-2; 7 bases map to TRBD1. The J segment lost 7 bases and the V segment lost 5 bases, leaving 19 bases of the junction unmatched. The germline V gene has CDR1 MNHEY and CDR2 SMNVEV (reference sequence). The CDR3 spans 17 residues. The CDR3 region is CASSPRATGFLSGGYTF. The CDR3 DNA reads as TGTGCCAGCAGTCCGAGGGCGACAGGGTTTCTATCTGGTGGCTACACCTTC.

The V gene is TRBV11-2, the J gene TRBJ1-1, with a weak D call TRBD1 (5 bases). The CDR3 length is 16 residues. Trimming shortened V by 5 bases and J by 5 bases, and 21 bases separated the two germline ends. The germline V gene encodes CDR1 SGHAT and CDR2 FQNNGV. This CDR3 reads CASSPNRGGMGTEAFF. Here the CDR3 DNA reads TGTGCCAGCAGCCCGAATCGGGGCGGGATGGGGACTGAAGCTTTCTTT. Looking up the rest from reference TRBV11-2 and TRBJ1-1 gives the full variable domain: EAGVAQSPRYKIIEKRQSVAFWCNPISGHATLYWYQQILGQGPKLLIQFQNNGVVDDSQLPKDRFSAERLKGVDSTLKIQPAKLEDSAVYLCASSPNRGGMGTEAFFGQGTRLTVV.

The chain is built from TRBV10-3 and TRBJ2-3; 9 nucleotides match TRBD2. Trimming at V came to 9 bases and at J to 3 bases, leaving 10 bases not matched to a gene. The CDR3 contains 15 residues. Germline V CDR1 and CDR2: ENHRY, SYGVKD. The CDR3 sequence is CAISGVAGVTDTQYF. DNA of the CDR3: TGTGCCATTTCGGGCGTAGCGGGAGTTACAGATACGCAGTATTTT.

The chain uses TRBV28 and TRBJ2-7; tentatively, D is TRBD1 (6 bases). Germline lookup yields CDR1 MDHEN and CDR2 SYDVKM. The CDR3 length is 13 residues. CDR3 residues: CATNRDISYEQYF. CDR3 sequence (DNA): TGTGCAACAAACCGGGACATCTCCTACGAGCAGTACTTC.